The T cell receptor (beta chain) under discussion was sequenced for a study of blood T cell repertoires in COVID-19. As for the study in general: Whether acute or convalescent, the COVID-19 samples came from the United States, Italy and Spain. T cells, B-cell-depleted T cells, or PBMCs provided the cDNA or gDNA that served as material.

In the source study's methods: Quantification of nucleated cells was approximated via reference gene primer amplification. Some clones are missing from TCRdb's copy, which holds only in-frame ones; the method was immunoSEQ multiplex PCR. D and trimming come from the DNA, and the V and J calls and clone size come from that table. The sample shows 130,000 to 150,000 clones, roughly 84% of them seen only once. This CDR3 spans 15 amino acids. Germline trimming cut 0 bases from V and 2 bases from J; bases unmatched to any gene: 4. Germline-derived CDR1 and CDR2 are SGHRS and YFSETQ. The chain carries TRBV5-1 and TRBJ1-1; 7 bases are shared with TRBD1. The receptor was isolated from a man between 60 and 75 years old with active or convalescent COVID-19. Sequenced: peripheral blood. The CDR3 DNA reads as TGCGCCAGCAGCTTGGCCGGGACAGCCAACACTGAAGCTTTCTTT. This encodes CASSLAGTANTEAFF.